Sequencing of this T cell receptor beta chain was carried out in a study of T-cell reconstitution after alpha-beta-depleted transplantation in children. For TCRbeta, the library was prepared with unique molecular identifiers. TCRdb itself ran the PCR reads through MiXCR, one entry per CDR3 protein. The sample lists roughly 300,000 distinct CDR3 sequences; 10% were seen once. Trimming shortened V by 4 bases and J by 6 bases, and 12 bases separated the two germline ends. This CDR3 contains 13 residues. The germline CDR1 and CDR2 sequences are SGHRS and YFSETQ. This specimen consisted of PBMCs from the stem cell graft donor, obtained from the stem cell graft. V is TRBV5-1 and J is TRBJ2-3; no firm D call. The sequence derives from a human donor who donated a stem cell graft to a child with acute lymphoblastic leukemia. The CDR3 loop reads CASSHLGSDTQYF. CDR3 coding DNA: TGCGCCAGCAGCCACCTTGGTTCGGATACGCAGTATTTT.